This T cell receptor (beta chain) is from a study of T cells in Graves' hyperthyroidism and ophthalmopathy (dated by TCRdb to the late 2010s). About the full investigation: Peripheral blood was sampled at the time of initial diagnosis, prior to any treatment. TCR V-J signatures able to tell the groups apart were searched for in a discovery cohort of about a hundred patients, of whom around 43 had Graves' ophthalmopathy and around 58 had stable Graves' hyperthyroidism. An independent validation cohort of about 20 hyperthyroidism patients and more than 15 patients who later progressed to ophthalmopathy tested prospective prediction of ophthalmopathy. The 90 or so discovery patients were randomly split 7:3 into training and test sets. The study also compared thyroid tissue and blood T-cell repertoires from about six Graves' hyperthyroidism patients. After blood sampling, hyperthyroidism patients were treated with methimazole at a starting dose of 30 mg daily, and ophthalmopathy patients were treated with high-dose intravenous methylprednisolone. According to the paper, TCR Vbeta CDR3 sequencing was carried out on approximately 140 peripheral blood samples, which came from fewer than 50 ophthalmopathy, approximately 78 hyperthyroidism and roughly 17 progressor patients.

For this clonotype: The antigen it recognizes is unknown. Base qualities are not recorded, but no much larger clone differs from it by a single base.

In the ophthalmopathy patients, disease was moderately to severely active, with a Clinical Activity Score of 3 or more, a NOSPECS grade of 4 or more, and a duration of less than 3 months. Any patient with an uncontrolled infection, another autoimmune disease, pregnancy or lactation was excluded. Diagnoses were established on the basis of clinical symptoms, serum thyroxine and TRAb, thyroid ultrasound, and orbital computed tomography. Ficoll-Paque density gradient centrifugation was used to isolate PBMCs from around 10 ml of fresh peripheral blood. Trizol reagent was used to extract total RNA, and RNA quality was then checked on an Agilent 2100 Bioanalyzer. The CDR3 starts with the cysteine, ends with the phenylalanine, and has 16 residues. The read is trimmed to its CDR3 DNA, 48 bases read in frame from base 1. Trimming takes 6 bases off V and 6 bases off J; junction bases not matched to a gene: 11.

The TCR beta CDR3 regions were amplified from the RNA transcripts. The first round of RT-PCR for the TCR CDR3 was performed with the HTBI primer set and the Qiagen OneStep RT-PCR kit. Libraries were constructed in a second round of multiplex PCR, after which size selection and purification were performed. Sequencing of the libraries was done on an Illumina HiSeq2000 using paired-end 100 bp reads. As for the authors' bioinformatics: SOAPnuke was used to process the raw data, throwing out any read that contained adapters or uncalled bases, had a mean Phred below 15, or lacked an exact constant-primer or identifier match. COPE v1.2.5 was used to merge the high-quality paired reads, and each unique nucleotide sequence was defined as a clonotype. MiTCR v1.1 was used to align clonotypes to the IMGT TRBV, TRBD and TRBJ reference segments. Only V-J combinations with frequency above 0.0001, covering about 99% of repertoires, were analysed. The TCS score was defined as F50 (clonal expansion) divided by E x V (chaos), with BLOSUM62-based TCRdist calculated between CDR3 peptides within each V-J. Welch's t-statistics and random forest reduced roughly 500 V-J features to under 15, which were used in a naive Bayes classifier (R e1071). Clones were called with MiXCR by TCRdb after fastp trimmed the public reads at Q25, and only in-frame beta chains were retained. When rows share a CDR3 protein, they turn into one entry using the most common DNA and genes. The V and J calls follow TCRdb's processing rather than the paper's. Across this sample there are approximately 600,000 distinct CDR3 sequences, with 14% seen only once. The ten largest clones represent about 6.6% of the sample.

General study outcomes and caveats: Most expanded thyroid clonotypes (frequency above 0.001) were also detected in blood, suggesting blood repertoires may reflect thyroid immune responses. Sample size was not statistically predetermined, and investigators were not blinded to group allocation. In validation, the model predicted progression to ophthalmopathy a median of approximately 6.3 months before onset, with approximately 68% sensitivity and around 76% specificity. A model built on a 13 V-J signature distinguished ophthalmopathy from stable hyperthyroidism, reaching approximately 89% sensitivity and approximately 83% specificity in cross-validation and 80%/75% in testing.

This TCR was sampled from a woman younger than 30 with Graves' ophthalmopathy. In this chain, TRBV12-3 or TRBV12-4 is recombined with TRBJ2-2; 9 central bases correspond to TRBD1. Sequencing input: blood. The CDR3 here reads CASRFSGTGRSGELFF. The nucleotide sequence is given as TGTGCCAGCAGATTCTCCGGGACAGGGCGCTCCGGGGAGCTGTTTTTT.